The source of this TCR beta chain is a study of cytomegalovirus exposure and HLA in healthy donors. V lost 3 bases and J lost 5; bases outside the gene matches: 4. Germline V lookup: CDR1 SGHRS, CDR2 YFSETQ. The CDR3 covers 15 residues. TCRdb's table, derived via immunoSEQ multiplex PCR, lists solely in-frame clones and lacks some. Of fewer than 200,000 clones in the sample, under 90% are singletons; the top ten hold about 9.4%. The sequenced sample was PBMCs. The TCR sequence derives from a young woman in good health and CMV-seropositive. The J gene is TRBJ2-1, the V gene TRBV5-1; 11 bases align to TRBD2. CDR3 protein: CASSSGTSGHNEQFF. The CDR3 nucleotides read TGCGCCAGCAGCTCGGGGACTAGCGGCCACAATGAGCAGTTCTTC.